These 6 T cell receptor beta chains came from one sample sequenced in a study of identical twins' blood T cells. TCRdb itself ran the 5' RACE reads through MiXCR, one entry per CDR3 protein. The repertoire includes hundreds of thousands of distinct CDR3 sequences, about 28% of them detected once, and more than 5.5% sits in the top ten. Material: PBMCs. The receptors were sampled from a woman between 18 and 55 years old in good health.

J is TRBJ2-1 and V is TRBV5-1; 11 bases map to TRBD1. Germline V CDR1 and CDR2: SGHRS, YFSETQ. J gave up 8 bases and V 4 bases, and 8 bases lay outside the gene matches. The CDR3 length is 15 residues. The CDR3 loop is CASSTRTGGIDEQFF. Here the CDR3 DNA reads TGCGCCAGCAGCACAAGGACAGGGGGCATCGATGAGCAGTTCTTC.

The chain links TRBV29-1 to TRBJ1-1, with D uncertain. The CDR3 has 12 amino acids. V was shortened by 4 bases and J by 0 bases, with 6 bases between the two germline ends. The V gene's germline CDR1 is SQVTM and CDR2 ANQGSEA. The CDR3 region has the DNA TGCAGCGTTGTCTCGCTGAACACTGAAGCTTTCTTT. It translates to CSVVSLNTEAFF.

Only a few counts were recorded for this clonotype. The V gene is TRBV6-2 or TRBV6-3, the J gene TRBJ1-5, with D uncertain. Germline assignment: CDR1 MNHEY and CDR2 SVGEGT. The CDR3 has 16 amino acids. V was trimmed by 6 bases and J by 4 bases, leaving 19 bases between them. The CDR3 region has the DNA TGTGCCAGCAGGGACGGACTTGGACTTGGAAATCAGCCCCAGCATTTT. Amino acids: CASRDGLGLGNQPQHF.

The chain links TRBV29-1 to TRBJ1-2; no definite D call. The CDR3 is 12 residues long. CDR1 and CDR2 (germline): SQVTM, ANQGSEA. Trimming pared 7 bases from V and 3 bases from J, leaving 12 bases between. CDR3 bases: TGCAGCGCCGGCGGCACATACTATGGCTACACCTTC. Encoded protein: CSAGGTYYGYTF.

This clonotype was seen more than once but under ten times. The chain carries TRBV20-1 and TRBJ1-2; D might be TRBD1 (5 bases). V was cut by 5 bases and J by 7 bases, with 11 bases left in between. This CDR3 region has 11 residues. The germline gives CDR1 DFQATT, CDR2 SNEGSKA (reference sequence). The CDR3 sequence is CSAPGWGGYTF. The CDR3 DNA follows: TGCAGTGCTCCAGGGTGGGGTGGCTACACCTTC.

J is TRBJ2-2 and V is TRBV5-1, with 8 bases matching TRBD1. This CDR3 spans 14 amino acids. V gave up 4 bases and J gave up 1 base; unmatched junction bases: 0. In germline, CDR1 is SGHRS, CDR2 YFSETQ. The CDR3: CASSGTGNTGELFF. The CDR3 DNA follows: TGCGCCAGCAGCGGGACAGGGAACACCGGGGAGCTGTTTTTT.